This entry describes one TCR beta chain. What antigen it recognizes has not been identified. No much larger clonotype is one base removed from it; base qualities were not supplied. Receptor amplification or capture employed the immunoSEQ multiplex PCR assay. The multiplex PCR relied on a mix of 60 forward primers for TCR Vbeta segments and 13 reverse primers for TCR Jbeta segments. The CDR3 region of rearranged TCR beta genes was amplified from genomic DNA by a multiplex PCR assay. Amplified TCR beta libraries were sequenced as 87-base-pair reads on the Illumina HiSeq System. In the source study's methods: A later analysis counted some 80 million unique TCR beta chains across the 500 to 850 repertoires, and 9.5 million to 11 million of these chains were shared by at least two donors. Raw reads were error-corrected and collapsed into unique sequences by a nearest-neighbor algorithm in which closely related sequences were merged to remove PCR and sequencing errors. CDR3 sequences were aligned to IMGT reference sequences to assign V, D and J gene segments. Each retained sequence needed at least a six-nucleotide match to both a V gene segment and a J gene segment. Rearrangements were classified as productive when the CDR3 lacked stop codons and remained in frame with V and J, and all other rearrangements were classified as non-productive. Following IMGT convention, CDR3 was defined as the stretch from the second conserved V-encoded cysteine to the conserved J-encoded phenylalanine. In an earlier analysis of roughly 580 of the donors, sequences lacking an unambiguous match to a single V gene segment were excluded. In an earlier analysis of roughly 500 of the donors, V segments were called functional above 56.7% productive rearrangements and were called segregating when the between-donor standard deviation exceeded 5%. A statistical classification framework was built for diagnosing cytomegalovirus status from the catalog of TCR beta chain sequences. In a later analysis, V and J genes were assigned by comparing TCR nucleotide sequences against IMGT/GENE-DB human TR gene sequences. Using the TCRdist pipeline, a later analysis assigned CDR3 sequences along with most-parsimonious VDJ recombination scenarios. In a later analysis, each TCR beta chain was defined by its CDR3 amino acid sequence together with its V-gene family, and reads lacking a unique V-gene family were excluded. As a way to deal with suspected cross-contamination and a sequencing artifact, a later analysis dropped hundreds of nucleotide sequences that were highly shared and had low generation probability. A later analysis calculated a clonal expansion index for each public chain from normalized within-repertoire ranks of inferred template counts. In a later analysis, generation probabilities were computed with a VDJ recombination model fitted to out-of-frame rearrangements, and the resulting probabilities were checked against IGoR. A later analysis scored TCR-TCR, TCR-HLA and TCR-CMV co-occurrence with hypergeometric tests, applying a repertoire-size bias correction to TCR pairs. False discovery rates were estimated in a later analysis by permuting HLA or CMV assignments 20 times. In a later analysis, co-occurring TCRs were grouped using DBSCAN, and TCRdist sequence similarity was added for clustering within HLA-allele-positive subsets. Repertoires with fewer than 30,000 or more than 120,000 public chains, plus five repertoires with anomalous nucleotide sharing, were excluded from co-occurrence clustering. The table comes from immuneACCESS by way of TCRdb, which keeps in-frame sequences with V and J called. Part of the clones is missing from these tables; in studies checked, under half for an unresolved V gene and the rest for unknown reasons. The DNA gave D and trimming, while V, J and clone size come from that table. Here the sample has 90,000 to 150,000 clones; around 67% occur a single time. Less than 4.5% of the sample rests with the top ten.

The cohort consisted of 666 healthy bone marrow donors. All cohort members were sampled while nominally healthy, although unrecorded immune exposures were likely present. The donor tested CMV seronegative, placing the donor among the 300 to 450 seronegative members of the cohort. Each donor provided a peripheral blood sample, and peripheral blood mononuclear cells were used for TCR beta sequencing. The Qiagen DNeasy Blood Extraction Kit was used to extract genomic DNA from the blood cell samples. This specimen comes from a study of cytomegalovirus exposure and HLA in healthy donors listed by TCRdb under 2017. Broadly, across the study: According to an earlier analysis of several hundred of the donors, about 180 million T cells yielded 90 million to 130 million unique TCR beta sequences and roughly 280 Gb of sequence data. About 280 gigabases of sequencing data and roughly 81 million unique TCR sequences made up an early release that covered 500 to 650 HLA-typed donors. Of the roughly 400 genotyped donors, roughly 80% were placed in the genetic ancestry cluster associated with self-reported Caucasian donors. The study aimed to test whether cataloging public T cell receptors could reveal signatures of past pathogen exposure. Using immunosequencing, the study profiled T cell repertoires from about 620 subjects and related those repertoires to cytomegalovirus serostatus. Besides the first cohort of approximately 670 subjects, a separate validation cohort made up of around 120 different subjects was used. To predict cytomegalovirus infection status, the study brought together high-throughput TCR immunosequencing, statistical association of individual TCRs with disease status, and machine learning. A later analysis re-analyzed previously published TCR beta repertoires from roughly 600 donors and added high-resolution HLA genotyping to study TCR occurrence patterns. In the later analysis, no new phenotypic data were used to find candidate immune exposures; instead, reliance was placed on TCR beta sequences and their occurrence across donors. An earlier analysis of approximately 580 of the donors used high-throughput TCR beta sequencing to judge whether each TCR beta V gene segment behaved as functional or pseudogenic. Donor age, sex, ethnicity and CMV serostatus were collected together with the repertoire data. Genome-wide SNP genotypes for about 65% of the roughly 670 donors were used in a later genetic analysis, which treated that subset as a discovery cohort. All discovery cohort repertoires had been generated on a single sequencing platform. HLA typing covered class I and class II loci at four-digit resolution. The number of typed donors differed by locus: about 620-640 for A, B, C, DRB1 and DQB1; 522 for DQA1; around 610 for DPA1; and about 450 for DPB1. Four or five DR-DQ haplotypes were handled as single units for association and clustering, since linkage in the cohort was strong. Among about 400 genotyped donors of the cohort, an average of roughly 230,000 unique TCR beta nucleotide sequences was sequenced per donor, of which roughly 18% were non-productive.

Paper-wide results and their limitations: In an earlier analysis of 450 to 750 of the donors, most TCR beta V segments appeared in productive rearrangements about 87% or about 30% of the time, broadly matching IMGT annotations. In both the original and validation cohorts, the classifier was reported to diagnose cytomegalovirus status with high specificity and sensitivity. A later analysis found that HLA-associated TCR beta chains were more clonally expanded and had lower generation probabilities than equally common non-associated chains. Across donors, most TCR sequences were observed very rarely, whereas some public TCRs were present in many individuals. The only immune exposure information available for the cohort was CMV serostatus. Compared with the roughly 710-donor mean, donors in an Asian-associated ancestry cluster had fewer N-insertions in productive TCRs, according to a later genetic analysis. Three of the identified cytomegalovirus-associated TCR beta chains were confirmed in vitro to be specific for cytomegalovirus antigens. A cluster of highly shared sequence variants was judged likely to represent a technical artifact of the sequencing pipeline. An association between a missense DCLRE1C variant and V-gene and J-gene trimming of TCR beta chains was found in a later genetic analysis and replicated in an independent cohort. According to a later analysis, parvovirus B19, influenza, CMV and Epstein-Barr virus appeared linked to several top co-occurrence clusters. A further reported finding was that TCR beta sequences accurately predicted the HLA-A and HLA-B alleles for most subjects in the first cohort. Assigning TCR associations to individual alleles was difficult when HLA alleles, especially DR and DQ, strongly co-occurred. According to the authors, the approach could potentially be generalized to other disease states and immunological phenotypes. The cohort was sequenced for TCR beta chains only, and without alpha or paired-chain data the features that could be detected were limited. Specific HLA alleles were associated with some 15,000 TCR beta sequences at a false discovery rate of 0.05 in a later analysis. In the study, 150 to 200 TCR beta chains were listed as associated with cytomegalovirus. Because HLA typing was unavailable for some donors at each locus, only the typed subset was used in association tests. Sequencing depth was assumed to be roughly uniform across donors in the presence/absence analyses, though that assumption may not hold. Some IMGT-functional V segments, including TRBV6-2 and TRBV6-3, could not be told apart with the 87-base-pair reads, so those segments were excluded. Linkage disequilibrium might explain the correlated functional status among segregating V segments, but an unknown experimental factor could not be excluded. According to a later analysis, most CMV-associated TCR beta chains appeared to be HLA-restricted, and the HLA associations seemed to be driven largely by CMV exposure. In a later analysis, TCR association rates were found to vary across HLA loci, with the most associated TCRs seen for DRB1 alleles and the fewest for HLA-C alleles. Because counts were too low, approximately 18 rarely observed V segments, including chromosome 9 orphons, were excluded from the earlier analysis of some 590 of the donors.

Germline trimming: 5 bases from V, 4 bases from J; junction bases outside gene matches: 3. Reading the germline V gene gives CDR1 SGHTA and CDR2 FQGTGA. Spanning cysteine to phenylalanine, the CDR3 consists of 15 amino acids. The sequence is cut down to CDR3 DNA, 45 bases in frame from base 1. Here the chain combines TRBV7-3 and TRBJ2-1, with 12 middle bases fitting TRBD2. Sequencing was done on a sample of PBMCs. The clonotype originates from a woman aged 40 to 50 in good health and CMV-seronegative. The CDR3 reads CASSKTSGGYNEQFF. The nucleotides are TGTGCCAGCAGCAAGACTAGCGGGGGTTACAATGAGCAGTTCTTC.